The 16 T cell receptor beta chains in this list originate from one sample, sequenced in a study of T cell changes during pregnancy in multiple sclerosis. Produced via immunoSEQ multiplex PCR; TCRdb's table is partial and in-frame only. The table shows 55,000 or so clones, with 92% occurring only once. Sequencing was performed on CD4+ T cells from peripheral blood mononuclear cells, taken after pregnancy. The origin of the receptors is a female donor in good health, enrolled as a control in a pregnancy study.

This sequence joins TRBV28 and TRBJ2-2; tentatively, D is TRBD2 (5 bases). The CDR3 spans 15 residues. Trimming removed 6 bases from V and 1 base from J, with 12 bases in between. The germline V gene encodes CDR1 MDHEN and CDR2 SYDVKM. For the CDR3, the DNA is TGTGCCAGCAGGACACCACTAGGGAACACCGGGGAGCTGTTTTTT. Its protein product is CASRTPLGNTGELFF.

This chain uses TRBV25-1 with TRBJ1-4, with 10 bases aligning to TRBD1. Germline V CDR1 and CDR2: MGHDK, SYGVNS. The CDR3 extends over 16 amino acids. Germline trimming cut 2 bases from V and 3 bases from J; bases unmatched to any gene: 3. CDR3 amino acids: CASSEDRGLSNEKLFF. As DNA, the CDR3 is TGTGCCAGCAGTGAAGACAGGGGGCTCTCTAATGAAAAACTGTTTTTT.

J is TRBJ1-2 and V is TRBV30; 8 bases are shared with TRBD1. Germline CDR1 reads GTSNPN; CDR2 reads SVGIG (reference sequence). After removal of 2 bases from V and 0 bases from J, the junction contained 2 bases not matched to a gene. This CDR3 contains 14 residues. CDR3 bases: TGTGCCTGGAGTCCAGGGGGCACTAACTATGGCTACACCTTC. Encoded protein: CAWSPGGTNYGYTF.

CDR3 sequence: CASSPHRDRNTEAFF. The CDR3 bases are TGCGCCAGCAGCCCCCACCGGGACAGGAACACTGAAGCTTTCTTT. V usage is TRBV5-1 and J usage is TRBJ1-1; TRBD1 agrees at 7 bases. This CDR3 region has 15 residues. V trimming: 4 bases; J trimming: 1 base; junction bases outside the gene matches: 7. In germline, CDR1 is SGHRS, CDR2 YFSETQ.

The gene calls are TRBV7-2 and TRBJ2-3; 11 positions agree with TRBD2. The CDR3 is 12 amino acids. Germline CDR1 reads SGHTA; CDR2 reads FQGNSA. The J segment lost 13 bases and the V segment lost 3 bases, leaving 3 bases of the junction unmatched. Written as DNA, the CDR3 is TGTGCCAGCAGCTTGACTAGCGGGGAAAAGTATTTT. Translation: CASSLTSGEKYF.

V is TRBV7-9 and J is TRBJ1-5; 7 bases are a match to TRBD1. Per germline, CDR1 SEHNR and CDR2 FQNEAQ (reference sequence). This CDR3 has 14 residues. The J segment lost 4 bases and the V segment lost 5 bases, leaving 5 bases of the junction unmatched. The CDR3 here is CASSGDSKNQPQHF. The DNA for the CDR3 is TGTGCCAGCAGCGGGGACAGCAAAAATCAGCCCCAGCATTTT.

The CDR3 coding sequence is TGTGCCAGCAGATGGGCGGGGGGGCGAGAGACCCAGTACTTC. This sequence encodes CASRWAGGRETQYF. The V gene is TRBV5-4, the J gene TRBJ2-5; TRBD2 matches 9 bases. Germline CDR1 is SGHNT and CDR2 is YYREEE (reference sequence). CDR3 size: 14 residues. The junction had 6 bases not matched to a gene; V was cut back by 5 bases and J by 4 bases.

The rearrangement links TRBV5-8 to TRBJ2-2, with 7 positions matching TRBD1. The germline gives CDR1 SGHTS, CDR2 YDEGEE. CDR3 length equals 15 residues. After removal of 5 bases from V and 4 bases from J, the junction contained 8 bases not matched to a gene. The CDR3 DNA is TGTGCCAGCAGAAAGGCCGGGACAGTCACCGGGGAGCTGTTTTTT. This encodes CASRKAGTVTGELFF.

This clone was seen a few times. This rearrangement joins TRBV19 to TRBJ1-6, with 7 nucleotides matching TRBD1. This CDR3 has 15 residues. Germline trimming cut 4 bases from V and 6 bases from J; bases unmatched to any gene: 6. From germline, CDR1 is LNHDA and CDR2 SQIVND (reference sequence). The CDR3 DNA follows: TGTGCCAGTAGTAAAAGGACAGGTCGTAATTCACCCCTCCACTTT. Encoded protein: CASSKRTGRNSPLHF.

The J gene is TRBJ1-1, the V gene TRBV27, with D possibly TRBD1 on 5 matching bases. There are 14 residues in the CDR3. Trimming left V 3 bases short and J 0 bases short, with 8 bases between. In germline, CDR1 is MNHEY, CDR2 SMNVEV (reference sequence). The CDR3 nucleotides read TGTGCCAGCAGTTTCGGACACTTGAACACTGAAGCTTTCTTT. Its translation is CASSFGHLNTEAFF.

The table lists this clone with a count of one. The chain is built from TRBV15 and TRBJ1-2; 7 nucleotides agree with TRBD1. In germline, CDR1 is LNHNV, CDR2 YYDKDF (reference sequence). The J segment lost 4 bases and the V segment lost 4 bases, leaving 9 bases of the junction unmatched. The CDR3 spans 15 residues. The CDR3 region is CATSIDRAPGYGYTF. For the CDR3, the DNA is TGTGCCACCAGCATAGACAGGGCCCCTGGCTATGGCTACACCTTC.

The J gene is TRBJ2-7, the V gene TRBV28; 10 positions match TRBD2. The CDR3 has 15 residues. Germline-derived CDR1 and CDR2 are MDHEN and SYDVKM. Trimming at V came to 8 bases and at J to 1 base, leaving 8 bases not matched to a gene. Written as DNA, the CDR3 is TGTGCCAGCCCGCCTAGCGGGAGTATATCCTACGAGCAGTACTTC. Its protein product is CASPPSGSISYEQYF.

The rearrangement uses TRBV19 and TRBJ2-4; 9 bases agree with TRBD1. CDR3 size: 16 residues. CDR1 LNHDA and CDR2 SQIVND come from the germline V gene (reference sequence). The trim removed 5 bases at V and 5 bases at J, leaving 10 bases unmatched. In nucleotides, the CDR3 is TGTGCCAGTAGTTCCCACGGGACAGGGTCACAAAACATTCAGTACTTC. Protein product: CASSSHGTGSQNIQYF.

The chain recombines TRBV20-1 with TRBJ1-1, with D tentatively TRBD1 (5 bases). The CDR3 covers 11 residues. Germline values: CDR1 DFQATT, CDR2 SNEGSKA (reference sequence). Here the CDR3 DNA reads TGCAGCGCAGTCGGGGGCACTGAAGCTTTCTTT. Translated: CSAVGGTEAFF.

This chain connects TRBV7-2 to TRBJ2-3, with D tentatively TRBD1 (5 bases). The V end lost 5 bases, the J end lost 0 bases, and 9 bases lay between the germline ends. The CDR3 has 14 amino acids. CDR1 and CDR2 (germline): SGHTA, FQGNSA. This chain's CDR3 is CASSRTPSTDTQYF. The CDR3 region has the DNA TGTGCCAGCAGCCGGACACCTAGCACAGATACGCAGTATTTT. Based on the CDR3 plus reference TRBV7-2 and TRBJ2-3, the full variable domain is GAGVSQSPSNKVTEKGKDVELRCDPISGHTALYWYRQSLGQGLEFLIYFQGNSAPDKSGLPSDRFSAERTGGSVSTLTIQRTQQEDSAVYLCASSRTPSTDTQYFGPGTRLTVL.

As concerns this clone: Sequence at one end of the junction differs from germline and may be a read error. The V gene is TRBV7-7, the J gene TRBJ2-5; 7 positions agree with TRBD1. The V gene's germline CDR1 is SSHAT and CDR2 FNYEAQ (reference sequence). The CDR3 is 14 residues long. CDR3 in DNA: TGTGCTAGCAGCTTATCAGGGGGTGAGGAGACCCAGTACTTC. The encoded protein is CASSLSGGEETQYF. Based on the CDR3 plus reference TRBV7-7 and TRBJ2-5, the full variable domain is GAGVSQSPRYKVTKRGQDVTLRCDPISSHATLYWYQQALGQGPEFLTYFNYEAQPDKSGLPSDRFSAERPEGSISTLTIQRTEQRDSAMYRCASSLSGGEETQYFGPGTRLLVL.